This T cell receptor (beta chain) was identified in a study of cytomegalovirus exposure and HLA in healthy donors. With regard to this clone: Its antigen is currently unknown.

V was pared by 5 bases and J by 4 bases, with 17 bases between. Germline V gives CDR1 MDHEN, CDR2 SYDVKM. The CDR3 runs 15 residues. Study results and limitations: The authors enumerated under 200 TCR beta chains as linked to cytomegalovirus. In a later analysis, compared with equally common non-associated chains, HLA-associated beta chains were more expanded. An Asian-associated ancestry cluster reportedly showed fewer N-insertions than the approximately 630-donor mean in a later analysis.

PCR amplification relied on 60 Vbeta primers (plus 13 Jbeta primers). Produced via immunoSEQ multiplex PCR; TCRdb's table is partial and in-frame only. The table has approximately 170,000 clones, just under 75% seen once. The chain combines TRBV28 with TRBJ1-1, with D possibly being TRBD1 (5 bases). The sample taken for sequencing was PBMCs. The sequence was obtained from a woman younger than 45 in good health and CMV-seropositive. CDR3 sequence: CASSPADRYGTEAFF. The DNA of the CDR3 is TGTGCCAGCAGTCCCGCCGACAGATACGGCACTGAAGCTTTCTTT.